The clone carrying this TCR beta chain was seen just once. The antigen is unknown. Measured with immunoSEQ multiplex PCR; TCRdb has only the in-frame clones, and not every one. The top ten hold 5.8% of the sample, which has tens of thousands of clones, roughly 73% seen once. The record originates from a study of T cell responses to AZD1222 COVID-19 vaccine. Study as a whole: The analysis combined second doses at about 4 or about 12 weeks.

Trimming took off 6 bases at V and 2 bases at J, with 16 bases between the two ends. The germline V gene encodes CDR1 SNHLY and CDR2 FYNNEI. The CDR3 runs 15 residues. Study-level results: In a largely white British group with more females than males, clonal diversity was possibly underestimated.

The J gene is TRBJ1-2, the V gene TRBV2; D gene unclear. The sequencing here drew on peripheral blood, taken on day 0 of AZD1222 vaccination. This receptor was taken from an adult in good health. The CDR3 sequence: CASREPRETNYGYTF. As DNA, the CDR3 is TGTGCCAGCAGGGAACCCCGGGAGACGAACTATGGCTACACCTTC.